The entry below describes one T cell receptor (beta chain). The antigen remains unidentified. Germline loops: CDR1 SGHRS, CDR2 YFSETQ. This CDR3 has 14 residues. V was trimmed by 4 bases and J by 0 bases, leaving 10 bases between them. These data belong to a study of beta chain features in type 1 diabetes. The investigators reverse transcribed all of the isolated RNA, so they sequenced expressed TCRB transcripts. The assay was immunoSEQ multiplex PCR, and TCRdb's table has in-frame clones only and misses some. Here the sample spans over 200,000 clones, approximately 11% being singletons. The study, taken as a whole, reports: TCRB CDR3s were moderately but significantly shorter in Type 1 diabetes patients in all four CD4+ subsets.

The specimen was naive CD4+ T cells from blood. The sequence was obtained from a young man with type 1 diabetes. The V gene is TRBV5-1, the J gene TRBJ2-5; tentatively, D is TRBD2 (5 bases). The CDR3 DNA sequence: TGCGCCAGCAGCGAAACGGGAAACCAAGAGACCCAGTACTTC. It codes for CASSETGNQETQYF. Full variable domain (missing parts from reference TRBV5-1 and TRBJ2-5): KAGVTQTPRYLIKTRGQQVTLSCSPISGHRSVSWYQQTPGQGLQFLFEYFSETQRNKGNFPGRFSGRQFSNSRSEMNVSTLELGDSALYLCASSETGNQETQYFGPGTRLLVL.